A selection of T cell receptor beta chains follows, all from one sample in a study of liver allograft versus peripheral blood T cells. Each CDR3 protein gets one entry after TCRdb re-called the reads with MiXCR. The profile shows 7,000 to 10,000 distinct CDR3 sequences, roughly 20% of them singletons. These receptors all come from a human patient who had a liver transplant. The graft donor may account for some of the T cells. The CDR3 runs from the conserved cysteine through the conserved F or W. A D gene is named only where the DNA matches it firmly. Expanded clones get a size class; other rows say once, few or many, or leave the size out.

v_call	clone_size	d_call	j_call	cdr3_aa
TRBV9	-	TRBD1	TRBJ1-1	CASSRQGALNTEAFF
TRBV15	few	-	TRBJ1-2	CATSRDPNTDGYTF
TRBV19	medium-sized	TRBD1	TRBJ1-2	CASSATGGGYGYTF
TRBV6-1	medium-sized	TRBD1	TRBJ1-5	CASSGTGTGSGSNQPQHF
TRBV6-5	medium-sized	-	TRBJ2-5	CASSSVRRETQYF
TRBV27	medium-sized	-	TRBJ2-2	CASKATLLLGELFF
TRBV6-1	medium-sized	TRBD1	TRBJ1-1	CASRDRGNTEAFF
TRBV18	medium-sized	TRBD1	TRBJ1-1	CASSSDRASEAFF
TRBV6-1	medium-sized	TRBD2	TRBJ2-3	CASSEAMAGGADTQYF
TRBV12-3/TRBV12-4	-	-	TRBJ1-2	CASSLGSHYGYTF
TRBV19	medium-sized	-	TRBJ2-7	CASSARDSSYEQYF
TRBV6-5	few	-	TRBJ1-2	CASTIGPLGAYGYTF
TRBV11-2	few	-	TRBJ1-2	CASSSLFKGSYGYTF
TRBV6-5	-	TRBD2	TRBJ2-3	CASRRTSGGTDTQYF
TRBV24-1	medium-sized	TRBD1	TRBJ2-3	CATGQGGTDTQYF
TRBV18	medium-sized	-	TRBJ1-2	CASSPGRDTYGYTF
TRBV30	few	TRBD1	TRBJ1-2	CAWSVGLAGGIYGYTF
TRBV20-1	-	-	TRBJ1-5	CSARDSNQPQHF
TRBV5-4	-	TRBD2	TRBJ2-5	CASSLGASGGQETQYF
TRBV27	many	TRBD2	TRBJ2-5	CASSPGLAGGEGETQYF
TRBV20-1	-	-	TRBJ1-1	CSARDMGRWTEAFF
TRBV19	medium-sized	TRBD2	TRBJ2-3	CASTPSPGLAGNTQYF
TRBV7-9	few	-	TRBJ2-3	CASSSYGADTQYF
TRBV20-1	-	-	TRBJ1-1	CSALRQTNTEAFF
TRBV7-3	-	-	TRBJ1-6	CASSLGAGDWSYNSPLHF
TRBV29-1	medium-sized	TRBD1	TRBJ1-1	CSVVFSISRQGVFPTEAFF
TRBV7-2	-	TRBD1	TRBJ1-3	CASSPPGQGNTIYF
TRBV6-5	medium-sized	TRBD1	TRBJ2-2	CASRTTGGYTGELFF
TRBV27	few	-	TRBJ2-7	CASSLSGDSYEQYF
TRBV14	few	-	TRBJ2-3	CASSPFTSLGDTQYF
TRBV28	-	-	TRBJ2-3	CASTSSTDTQYF
TRBV9	-	TRBD1	TRBJ2-2	CASSVAEGALAGELFF
TRBV6-1	medium-sized	-	TRBJ2-1	CASRQDGYNEQFF
TRBV6-5	medium-sized	TRBD1	TRBJ1-2	CASSYSATGWRGYTF
TRBV28	-	-	TRBJ1-5	CASSFLEVNQPQHF
TRBV6-2/TRBV6-3	medium-sized	-	TRBJ2-1	CASSYRLVHEQFF
TRBV5-5	few	-	TRBJ1-5	CASSPALEPQHF
TRBV7-9	-	-	TRBJ1-1	CASSFWELGNTEAFF
TRBV7-9	-	-	TRBJ1-1	CASSLGGSEAFF
TRBV28	few	-	TRBJ1-2	CASTGNYGYTF
TRBV6-5	-	-	TRBJ2-7	CASLRLGSYEQYF
TRBV20-1	-	-	TRBJ2-3	CSARPRGASTDTQYF
TRBV6-6	medium-sized	-	TRBJ1-6	CASSYSGGAYNSPLHF